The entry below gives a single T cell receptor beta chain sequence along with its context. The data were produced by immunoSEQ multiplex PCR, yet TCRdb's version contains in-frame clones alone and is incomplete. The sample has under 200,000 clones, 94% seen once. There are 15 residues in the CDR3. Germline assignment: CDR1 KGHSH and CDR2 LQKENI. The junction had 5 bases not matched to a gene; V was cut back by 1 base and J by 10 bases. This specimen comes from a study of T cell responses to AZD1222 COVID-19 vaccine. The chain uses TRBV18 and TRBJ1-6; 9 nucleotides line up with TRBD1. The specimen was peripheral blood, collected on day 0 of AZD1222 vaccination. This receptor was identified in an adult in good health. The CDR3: CASSPRDRVRSPLHF. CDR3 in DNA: TGTGCCAGCTCACCACGGGACAGGGTTCGGTCACCCCTCCACTTT.